Listed here are 5 T cell receptor beta chains from one sample, sequenced in a study of blood T cell repertoires in COVID-19. Clones were sequenced by immunoSEQ multiplex PCR, and TCRdb holds only the in-frame ones, with some missing. The sample comprises about 140,000 clones, approximately 80% of which are singletons, and roughly 45% rests with the top ten. The sample taken for sequencing was peripheral blood. These receptors were collected from a human donor in a cohort sampled during active COVID-19.

The chain employs TRBV7-3 and TRBJ2-3; the D is unclear. The CDR3 has 14 residues. V was trimmed by 2 bases and J by 0 bases, leaving 6 bases between them. CDR1 is SGHTA, CDR2 FQGTGA, per germline. CDR3 nucleotide sequence: TGTGCCAGCAGCTTATCCCGGAGCACAGATACGCAGTATTTT. Its translation is CASSLSRSTDTQYF.

V is TRBV5-1 and J is TRBJ2-5, with 8 bases lining up with TRBD2. Trimming took 0 bases from V and 3 from J; bases not matched to a gene: 7. The germline CDR1 and CDR2 sequences are SGHRS and YFSETQ. The CDR3 extends over 16 amino acids. The CDR3 region is CASSLVAGPKEETQYF. CDR3 sequence (DNA): TGCGCCAGCAGCTTGGTAGCGGGACCCAAAGAAGAGACCCAGTACTTC.

This clone came up once. The V gene is TRBV3-1 (or the pseudogene TRBV3-2), the J gene TRBJ2-1, with 8 bases identical to TRBD2. With 3 bases clipped from V and 6 bases from J, the junction kept 4 bases outside the gene matches. This CDR3 spans 14 amino acids. The germline gives CDR1 LGHDT, CDR2 YNNKEL (reference sequence). The CDR3 sequence: CASSQLAGGNEQFF. DNA of the CDR3: TGTGCCAGCAGCCAGCTAGCGGGCGGCAATGAGCAGTTCTTC.

This chain connects TRBV6-2 or TRBV6-3 to TRBJ1-5, with D tentatively TRBD1 (5 bases). Trimming left V 5 bases short and J 0 bases short, with 11 bases between. CDR3 length: 15 amino acids. Germline assignment: CDR1 MNHEY and CDR2 SVGEGT. The CDR3: CASSRGGYSNQPQHF. CDR3 sequence (DNA): TGTGCCAGCAGTCGGGGGGGATATAGCAATCAGCCCCAGCATTTT.

V gene TRBV30 combines with J gene TRBJ2-5; D unclear. Trimming took 2 bases from V and 4 from J, leaving 11 bases between them. This CDR3 spans 13 amino acids. Germline values: CDR1 GTSNPN, CDR2 SVGIG (reference sequence). This CDR3 reads CAWSPQPGETQYF. The CDR3 DNA reads TGTGCCTGGAGTCCCCAACCCGGAGAGACCCAGTACTTC. The variable domain in full, with the rest retrieved from reference TRBV30 and TRBJ2-5, is SQTIHQWPATLVQPVGSPLSLECTVEGTSNPNLYWYRQAAGRGLQLLFYSVGIGQISSEVPQNLSASRPQDRQFILSSKKLLLSDSGFYLCAWSPQPGETQYFGPGTRLLVL.